This T cell receptor beta chain was obtained from a study of blood T cell repertoires in COVID-19. The table came from immunoSEQ multiplex PCR; TCRdb's copy has only in-frame clones and leaves some out. The data contain about 480,000 clones, 88% of them singletons. This clone was counted a single time. CDR1 and CDR2 (germline): SGHRS, YFSETQ. V lost 3 bases and J 3 bases, leaving 15 bases between the germline ends. The CDR3 sequence is 16 residues long. This receptor was identified in a woman aged 40 to 50 who had recovered from COVID-19. Sequencing was carried out using PBMCs or T cells enriched from blood (not recorded which). V gene TRBV5-1 combines with J gene TRBJ1-4; tentative D call: TRBD1 (6 bases). The CDR3 nucleotides are TGCGCCAGCAGCTGGACAGTGGTTGAAGCTAATGAAAAACTGTTTTTT. This encodes CASSWTVVEANEKLFF.